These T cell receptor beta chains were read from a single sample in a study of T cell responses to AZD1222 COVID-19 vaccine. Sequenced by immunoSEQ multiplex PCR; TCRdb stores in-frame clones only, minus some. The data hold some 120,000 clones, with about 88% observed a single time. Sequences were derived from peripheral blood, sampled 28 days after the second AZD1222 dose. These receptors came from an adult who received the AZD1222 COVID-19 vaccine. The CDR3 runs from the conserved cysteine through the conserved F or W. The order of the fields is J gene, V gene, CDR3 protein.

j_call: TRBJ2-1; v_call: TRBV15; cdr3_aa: CATSRDFGGSNEQFF
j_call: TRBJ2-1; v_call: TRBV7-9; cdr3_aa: CASRLMTGPTEQFF
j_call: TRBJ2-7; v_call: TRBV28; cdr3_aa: CASSLPNEQYF
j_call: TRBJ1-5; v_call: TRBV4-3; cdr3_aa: CASSQVHRGYEPQHF
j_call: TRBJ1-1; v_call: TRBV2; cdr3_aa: CASTLDSNTEAFF
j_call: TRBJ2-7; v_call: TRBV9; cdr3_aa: CASSAHGGKTYEQYF
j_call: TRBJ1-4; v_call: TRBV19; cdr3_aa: CASSLSGAGEKLFF
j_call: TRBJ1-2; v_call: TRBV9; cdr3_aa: CASSASGGTVRDF
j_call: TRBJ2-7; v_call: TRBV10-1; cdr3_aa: CASSRDRSGEQYF
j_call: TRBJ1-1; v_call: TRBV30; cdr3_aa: CAWTRDRDGAEAFF
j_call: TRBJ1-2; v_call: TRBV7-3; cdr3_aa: CASSLNRGNYGYTF
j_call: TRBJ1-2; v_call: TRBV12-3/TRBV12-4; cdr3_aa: CASSPRGDYGYTF
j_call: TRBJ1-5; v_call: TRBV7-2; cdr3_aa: CASSPGGFNQPQHF
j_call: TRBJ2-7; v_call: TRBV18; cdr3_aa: CASSTPRDSIIEQYF
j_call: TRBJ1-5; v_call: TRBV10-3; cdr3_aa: CAISALGQGDQPQHF
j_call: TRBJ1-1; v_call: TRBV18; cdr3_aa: CASSPGVRINTEAFF
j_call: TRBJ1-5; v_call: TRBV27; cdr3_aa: CASGDARTSNQPQHF
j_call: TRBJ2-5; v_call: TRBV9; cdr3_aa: CASSAARGETQYF
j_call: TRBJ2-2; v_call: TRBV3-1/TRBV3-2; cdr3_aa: CASSPWAYTGELFF
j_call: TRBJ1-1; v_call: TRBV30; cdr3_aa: CAWSLGYNTEAFF
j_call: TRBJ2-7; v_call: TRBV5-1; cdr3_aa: CASSKRDTDEQYF
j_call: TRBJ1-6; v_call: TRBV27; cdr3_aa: CASRVWGGGSPLHF
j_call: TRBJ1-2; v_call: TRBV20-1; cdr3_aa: CSARTEDGYTF
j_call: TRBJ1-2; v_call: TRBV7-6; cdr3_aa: CASSTRQGARDGYTF
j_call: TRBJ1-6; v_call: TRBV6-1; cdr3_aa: CASSESGGSLYSPLHF
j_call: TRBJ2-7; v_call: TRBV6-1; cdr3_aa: CASSEPDRGSYEQYF
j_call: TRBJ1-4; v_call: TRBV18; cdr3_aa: CASSPRIAGREEGRSEKLFF
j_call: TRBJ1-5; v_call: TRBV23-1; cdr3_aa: CASSPPQDPGASNQPQHF
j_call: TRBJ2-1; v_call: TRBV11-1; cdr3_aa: CANGKRSYNEQFF
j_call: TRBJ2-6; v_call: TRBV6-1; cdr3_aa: CASSVGGFSGANVLTF
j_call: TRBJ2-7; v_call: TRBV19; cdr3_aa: CASSTRDRATYEQYF
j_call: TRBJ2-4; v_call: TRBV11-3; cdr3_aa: CASSFIGVAKNIQYF
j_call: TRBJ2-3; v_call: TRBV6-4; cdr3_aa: CASRTEPRSDTQYF
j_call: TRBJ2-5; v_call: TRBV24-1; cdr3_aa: CATSDYRGETQYF
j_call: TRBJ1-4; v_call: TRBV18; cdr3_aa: CASSPGPGPLFF
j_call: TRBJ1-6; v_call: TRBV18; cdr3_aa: CASSPTPGQGNSPLHF
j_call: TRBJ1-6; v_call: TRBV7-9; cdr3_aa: CASSSSTGANSPLHF
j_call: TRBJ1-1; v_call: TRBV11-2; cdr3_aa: CASIVTSSGTEAFF
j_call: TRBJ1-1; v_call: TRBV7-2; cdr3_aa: CASSFGGNTEAFF
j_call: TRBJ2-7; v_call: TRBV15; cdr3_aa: CATSRDPTSGLREQYF
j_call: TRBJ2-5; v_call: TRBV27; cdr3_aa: CASSYVDRLLLLWETQYF
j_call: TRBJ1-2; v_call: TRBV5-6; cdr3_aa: CASSSLSGSVRSFAF
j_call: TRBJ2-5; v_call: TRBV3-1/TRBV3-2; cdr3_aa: CASSQRLAANQETQYF
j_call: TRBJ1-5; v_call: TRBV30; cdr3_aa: CAWSVFGGVSNQPQHF
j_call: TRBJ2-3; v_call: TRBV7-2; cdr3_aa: CASSLESRLRGGLTDTQYF
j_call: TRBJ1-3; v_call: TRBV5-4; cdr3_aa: CAWARTSGNTIYF
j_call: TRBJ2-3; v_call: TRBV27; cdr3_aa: CASSFSWGGGADTQYF
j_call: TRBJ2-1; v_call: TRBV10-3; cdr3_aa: CAIGGDTSYNEQFF
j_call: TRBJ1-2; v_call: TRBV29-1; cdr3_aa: CSVEDRGYYGYTF
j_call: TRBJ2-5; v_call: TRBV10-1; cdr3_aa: CASSAWGTAGTQYF
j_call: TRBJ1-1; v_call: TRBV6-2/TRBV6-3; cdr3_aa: CASSYADSNTEAFF
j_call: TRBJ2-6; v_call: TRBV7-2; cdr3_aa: CASSLGGGASGANVLTF
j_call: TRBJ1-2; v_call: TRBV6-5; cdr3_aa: CASSYERGGVYGYTF